This T cell receptor beta chain was sequenced in a study of persistence of HIV-infected CD4 T cells. Study outcomes and limitations: Degenerate expanded CDR3beta sequences were enriched among CMV- and Gag-responding cells.

Trimming at V came to 0 bases and at J to 10 bases, leaving 11 bases not matched to a gene. The CDR3 runs 16 residues. Germline CDR1 reads SGDLS; CDR2 reads YYNGEE. As regards this clone: The target antigen is unknown.

Sequencing used immunoSEQ version 4 in survey mode. Repertoires were generated with immunoSEQ multiplex PCR, while TCRdb's copy carries only in-frame clones and drops some. Of 40,000 to 55,000 clones listed, over 70% are singletons. The stimulus was lysate of CMV-infected fibroblasts, roughly 9.2 ug/mL. CD40L-negative CD69-negative CD45RO-high memory CD4+ T cells were sorted as populations depleted of antigen-responding cells. This chain uses TRBV9 with TRBJ2-1, with 9 bases fitting TRBD2. This sequence was found in an adult man with HIV who was CMV-seropositive. Material: CD4+ T cells sorted from PBMCs after roughly 17-hour stimulation, obtained from a patient who received antiretroviral therapy. CDR3 region: CASSVGGTSSTGEQFF. The DNA for the CDR3 is TGTGCCAGCAGCGTAGGAGGGACTAGCTCTACCGGGGAGCAGTTCTTC.